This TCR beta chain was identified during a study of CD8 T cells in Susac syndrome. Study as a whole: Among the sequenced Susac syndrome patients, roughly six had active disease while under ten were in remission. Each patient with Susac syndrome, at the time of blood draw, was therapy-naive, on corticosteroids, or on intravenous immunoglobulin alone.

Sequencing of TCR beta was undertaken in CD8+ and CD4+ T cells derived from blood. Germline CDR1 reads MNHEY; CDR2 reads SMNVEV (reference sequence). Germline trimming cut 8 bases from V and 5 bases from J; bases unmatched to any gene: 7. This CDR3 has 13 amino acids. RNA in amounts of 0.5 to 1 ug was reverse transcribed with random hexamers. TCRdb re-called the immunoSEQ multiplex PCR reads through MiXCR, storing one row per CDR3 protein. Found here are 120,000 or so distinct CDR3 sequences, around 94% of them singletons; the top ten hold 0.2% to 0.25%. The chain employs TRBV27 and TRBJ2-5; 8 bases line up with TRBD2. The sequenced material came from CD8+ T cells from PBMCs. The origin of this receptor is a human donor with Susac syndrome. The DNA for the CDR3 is TGTGCCAGCGCGGGGGGTATGGCGGAGACCCAGTACTTC. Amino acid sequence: CASAGGMAETQYF.